Shown below are 2 T cell receptor beta chains from a single sample sequenced in a study of T cells in Graves' hyperthyroidism and ophthalmopathy. RNA transcripts gave rise to amplified TCR beta CDR3 regions. The HTBI set primed first-round TCR CDR3 RT-PCR. In TCRdb, the multiplex PCR reads were re-called with MiXCR into one record per CDR3 protein. The sample includes about 250,000 distinct CDR3 sequences, over 20% of them seen just once. Sequencing used blood. All receptors derive from a man under 40 with Graves' ophthalmopathy.

This clonotype was picked up many times. The chain is built from TRBV9 and TRBJ2-1; 7 nucleotides agree with TRBD1. Germline CDR1 and CDR2: SGDLS and YYNGEE. The ends lost 4 bases at V and 0 bases at J; junction bases unmatched: 10. This CDR3 has 17 amino acids. DNA of the CDR3: TGTGCCAGCAGCCCCCGAGTGACAGGGAGCTCCTACAATGAGCAGTTCTTC. The encoded protein is CASSPRVTGSSYNEQFF.

This clonotype appeared many times. The chain recombines TRBV2 with TRBJ2-7; TRBD2 aligns across 8 bases. CDR1 is SNHLY and CDR2 is FYNNEI in the germline V gene. Losses at the gene ends were 2 bases for V and 3 bases for J; bases not matched to a gene: 12. This CDR3 spans 17 amino acids. CDR3 in amino acids: CASSELRSPGGGYEQYF. CDR3 nucleotides: TGTGCCAGCAGTGAATTACGGTCACCGGGAGGGGGCTACGAGCAGTACTTC.